This T cell receptor (beta chain) appears in the sequencing data of a study of T cells in tumors after PD-1 blockade. Study overall: Each patient got pembrolizumab 200 mg every 3 weeks or cemiplimab 350 mg every 2 weeks. A subset received ongoing vismodegib 150 mg daily alongside anti-PD-1 therapy. Points from the study as a whole: Some novel exhausted tumor clones appeared in pre-treatment blood, suggesting peripheral recruitment.

With regard to this clone: The antigen is unknown.

This CDR3 region has 15 residues. The ends were cut back, 7 bases at V and 3 bases at J, with 16 bases in the middle. Looked up from germline, CDR1 is SGHNT and CDR2 is YENEEA. Template: tumor biopsy or peripheral blood genomic DNA, about 616-6,500 ng per sample. This table comes from immunoSEQ multiplex PCR, and its TCRdb copy is limited to in-frame clones, with some not included. Among approximately 60,000 clones, roughly 77% were seen once, and the ten largest hold about an eighth. The rearrangement uses TRBV11-3 and TRBJ1-3; D not certain. The sequence derives from a human donor with basal cell carcinoma. The source material was PBMCs, sampled before anti-PD-1 treatment. CDR3 region: CASTLGGVSGNTIYF. The DNA of the CDR3 is TGTGCCAGCACCCTCGGCGGGGTCAGTGGAAACACCATATATTTT.